This TCR beta chain comes out of a study of cytomegalovirus exposure and HLA in healthy donors. Primers: 60 Vbeta forward and 13 Jbeta reverse. Sequenced by immunoSEQ multiplex PCR; TCRdb stores in-frame clones only, minus some. Of approximately 160,000 clones listed, around 80% are singletons. Nominally healthy donors were sampled, though unrecorded immune exposures were likely. This CDR3 is built from 13 residues. V dropped 4 bases and J dropped 5; count of bases not matched to a gene: 3. CDR1 SGHDT and CDR2 YYEEEE come from the germline V gene. This TCR was recovered from a woman in her fifties or sixties in good health and CMV-seropositive. Sequencing used PBMCs. The rearrangement uses TRBV5-6 and TRBJ2-1; 7 bases agree with TRBD2. The CDR3 DNA is TGTGCCAGCAGCAGGGACTATAACAATGAGCAGTTCTTC. Its protein is CASSRDYNNEQFF. The variable domain in full, with the rest retrieved from reference TRBV5-6 and TRBJ2-1, is DAGVTQSPTHLIKTRGQQVTLRCSPKSGHDTVSWYQQALGQGPQFIFQYYEEEERQRGNFPDRFSGHQFPNYSSELNVNALLLGDSALYLCASSRDYNNEQFFGPGTRLTVL.